This entry describes one T cell receptor beta chain. Repertoires were generated with immunoSEQ multiplex PCR, while TCRdb's copy carries only in-frame clones and drops some. Of approximately 270,000 clones in the sample, over 75% are singletons; the top ten hold approximately 2%. This specimen comes from a study of blood T cell repertoires in COVID-19. Per germline, CDR1 SGHNT and CDR2 YYREEE (reference sequence). V dropped 4 bases and J dropped 3 bases, with 16 bases sitting between them. The CDR3 spans 16 residues. Sequencing input: PBMCs or T cells enriched from blood (not recorded which). This chain uses TRBV5-4 with TRBJ2-2; weak D call: TRBD1 (6 bases). The TCR originated in a woman in her fifties or sixties who had recovered from COVID-19. CDR3 protein: CASSQGAGAYTGELFF. In DNA, the CDR3 is TGTGCCAGCAGCCAAGGGGCAGGGGCGTACACCGGGGAGCTGTTTTTT.